This entry lists 27 T cell receptor beta chains sequenced from one sample in a study of blood T cell repertoires in COVID-19. Measured with immunoSEQ multiplex PCR; TCRdb has only the in-frame clones, and not every one. The sample shows fewer than 250,000 clones, around 83% of them seen only once. Input material: peripheral blood. Receptor source: a woman aged 45-60 years with acute or convalescent COVID-19.

V is TRBV7-9 and J is TRBJ2-1; TRBD2 agrees at 8 bases. The CDR3 loop spans 16 amino acids. Germline V gives CDR1 SEHNR, CDR2 FQNEAQ (reference sequence). After removal of 1 base from V and 9 bases from J, the junction contained 11 bases not matched to a gene. DNA for the CDR3: TGTGCCAGCAGCTTAGAGTCCCCCCTAGCGGGCAGTGAGCAGTTCTTC. This codes for CASSLESPLAGSEQFF.

This rearrangement joins TRBV2 to TRBJ2-7; 9 positions agree with TRBD1. The CDR3 length is 14 residues. Looked up from germline, CDR1 is SNHLY and CDR2 is FYNNEI. V lost 8 bases, J lost 0 bases, and 5 bases stayed unmatched. In nucleotides, the CDR3 is TGTGCCAGCGGGACAGGGAGGAGCTCCTACGAGCAGTACTTC. This codes for CASGTGRSSYEQYF.

The chain links TRBV14 to TRBJ2-3; 7 positions match TRBD2. The length of the CDR3 is 18 residues. J was trimmed by 3 bases and V by 4 bases; bases with no gene match: 16. Germline V CDR1 and CDR2: SGHDN, FVKESK. The CDR3 sequence is CASSRPPGRAKGTDTQYF. CDR3 bases: TGTGCCAGCAGCCGACCACCTGGGAGGGCCAAGGGAACAGATACGCAGTATTTT. The full variable domain, with the rest looked up from reference TRBV14 and TRBJ2-3, is EAGVTQFPSHSVIEKGQTVTLRCDPISGHDNLYWYRRVMGKEIKFLLHFVKESKQDESGMPNNRFLAERTGGTYSTLKVQPAELEDSGVYFCASSRPPGRAKGTDTQYFGPGTRLTVL.

This clone appeared once. The rearrangement uses TRBV7-2 and TRBJ2-6; D is uncertain. CDR3 length equals 15 residues. Germline V gene lookup returns CDR1 SGHTA and CDR2 FQGNSA. The V gene lost 5 bases and the J gene lost 2 bases, with 10 bases spanning the gap. CDR3 sequence reads: CASSQNPAGANVLTF. The DNA for the CDR3 is TGTGCCAGCAGCCAGAATCCAGCTGGGGCCAACGTCCTGACTTTC.

The CDR3 DNA reads TGCGCCAGCAGCTTGGAGGCTAGCAGCACCGGGGAGCTGTTTTTT. Protein sequence: CASSLEASSTGELFF. The chain couples TRBV5-1 to TRBJ2-2; D possibly corresponds to TRBD2 (5 bases). Germline CDR1 reads SGHRS; CDR2 reads YFSETQ. The CDR3 consists of 15 residues. V was shortened by 0 bases and J by 4 bases, with 10 bases between the two germline ends.

The genes are TRBV9 and TRBJ2-5; 10 bases map to TRBD1. Germline lookup yields CDR1 SGDLS and CDR2 YYNGEE. This CDR3 region has 15 residues. The V and J ends lost 4 bases and 5 bases, in that order; junction bases with no gene match: 8. The CDR3 region is CASSLRDRGAETQYF. Here the CDR3 DNA reads TGTGCCAGCAGCCTCCGGGACAGGGGTGCGGAGACCCAGTACTTC.

The V and J genes are TRBV19 and TRBJ1-1, with D possibly TRBD1 on 6 matching bases. V was clipped by 3 bases and J by 4 bases, with 21 bases between them. Germline loops: CDR1 LNHDA, CDR2 SQIVND (reference sequence). The CDR3 is made up of 17 amino acids. CDR3 coding DNA: TGTGCCAGTAGTATCACAGGGCGCCCGAGGCTCGGCACTGAAGCTTTCTTT. Protein sequence: CASSITGRPRLGTEAFF.

The V and J genes are TRBV19 and TRBJ2-7, with TRBD2 matching over 15 bases. The CDR3 has 13 amino acids. The ends lost 10 bases at V and 6 bases at J; junction bases unmatched: 4. Germline assignment: CDR1 LNHDA and CDR2 SQIVND (reference sequence). The CDR3 loop reads CATRTSGGGEQYF. CDR3 nucleotides: TGTGCCACCCGGACTAGCGGGGGGGGCGAGCAGTACTTC. Supplemented by reference TRBV19 and TRBJ2-7, the full variable domain reads DGGITQSPKYLFRKEGQNVTLSCEQNLNHDAMYWYRQDPGQGLRLIYYSQIVNDFQKGDIAEGYSVSREKKESFPLTVTSAQKNPTAFYLCATRTSGGGEQYFGPGTRLTVT.

V is TRBV11-3 and J is TRBJ1-1, with 7 bases matching TRBD1. The J segment lost 0 bases and the V segment lost 5 bases, leaving 15 bases of the junction unmatched. The CDR3 is made up of 18 amino acids. Germline V gene data show CDR1 as SGHNT and CDR2 as YENEEA. The DNA of the CDR3 is TGTGCCAGCAGCAGCCTGTCAGGGACAGCTCATATGAACACTGAAGCTTTCTTT. It is translated as CASSSLSGTAHMNTEAFF.

This chain connects TRBV5-1 to TRBJ2-2; 14 bases match TRBD2. Trimming removed 4 bases from V and 6 bases from J; junction bases left unmatched: 17. This CDR3 comprises 20 residues. CDR1 SGHRS and CDR2 YFSETQ come from the germline V gene. The DNA for the CDR3 is TGCGCCAGCAGCCTACTTCTACCGGGACTAGCGGGAGTAGGGGCCGGGGAGCTGTTTTTT. It encodes CASSLLLPGLAGVGAGELFF.

This clone showed up just a few times. The V call is TRBV15, the J call TRBJ2-5; perhaps TRBD2 as D (8 bases). Germline V gene data show CDR1 as LNHNV and CDR2 as YYDKDF (reference sequence). V shed 0 bases and J shed 1 base, with 12 bases lying between them. The CDR3 length is 16 residues. CDR3 region: CATSRDSGDSQETQYF. The CDR3 region has the DNA TGTGCCACCAGCAGAGATAGCGGGGACAGCCAAGAGACCCAGTACTTC.

The chain recombines TRBV6-6 with TRBJ1-3, with D hard to call. Trimming stripped 2 bases from V and 0 bases from J, with 5 bases between. In germline, CDR1 is MNHNY, CDR2 SVGAGI (reference sequence). The length of the CDR3 is 14 residues. The CDR3 DNA reads as TGTGCCAGCAGTTACCTGAGCTCTGGAAACACCATATATTTT. Translating gives CASSYLSSGNTIYF.

The V and J genes are TRBV15 and TRBJ2-1; 9 nucleotides agree with TRBD2. Germline V gives CDR1 LNHNV, CDR2 YYDKDF (reference sequence). V gave up 0 bases and J gave up 7 bases; unmatched junction bases: 10. CDR3 length: 17 amino acids. The CDR3 coding sequence is TGTGCCACCAGCAGAGATGGGCTAGCGGGGATCTGGAATGAGCAGTTCTTC. Its protein product is CATSRDGLAGIWNEQFF. Full variable domain (outside the CDR3, taken from reference TRBV15 and TRBJ2-1): DAMVIQNPRYQVTQFGKPVTLSCSQTLNHNVMYWYQQKSSQAPKLLFHYYDKDFNNEADTPDNFQSRRPNTSFCFLDIRSPGLGDTAMYLCATSRDGLAGIWNEQFFGPGTRLTVL.

In DNA, the CDR3 is TGTGCCAGCTCCCCCTCTGGGGCCATGGGTGAAAAACTGTTTTTT. It yields the protein CASSPSGAMGEKLFF. The chain recombines TRBV18 with TRBJ1-4; a possible D gene is TRBD1 (5 bases). CDR1 is KGHSH, CDR2 LQKENI, per germline. Between the trimmed V and J ends, which lost 6 bases and 7 bases, there was a span of 18 bases. This CDR3 is built from 15 residues.

This clone has only one observation. The rearrangement joins TRBV3-1 (or the pseudogene TRBV3-2) to TRBJ2-5, with TRBD2 matching over 7 bases. The CDR3 totals 15 residues. With 8 bases clipped from V and 2 bases from J, the junction kept 11 bases outside the gene matches. The germline gives CDR1 LGHDT, CDR2 YNNKEL (reference sequence). The CDR3 DNA sequence: TGTGCCAGCGCCCGAAGCGGCGGGAGACAAGAGACCCAGTACTTC. It yields the protein CASARSGGRQETQYF.

The chain has TRBV7-9 and TRBJ1-1, with D unclear. The CDR3 is 15 residues long. The germline gives CDR1 SEHNR, CDR2 FQNEAQ (reference sequence). Trimming removed 4 bases from V and 5 bases from J, with 17 bases in between. The DNA of the CDR3 is TGTGCCAGCAGCTCGGGGTGGAGTAGGATGACTGAAGCTTTCTTT. Its protein is CASSSGWSRMTEAFF.

This chain links TRBV9 with TRBJ2-2, with TRBD1 identical over 8 bases. Germline lookup yields CDR1 SGDLS and CDR2 YYNGEE. V lost 4 bases and J lost 7; bases outside the gene matches: 9. The CDR3 has 15 residues. DNA for the CDR3: TGTGCCAGCAGCCCCAGGACAGGGTTTGACGGGGAGCTGTTTTTT. Residues: CASSPRTGFDGELFF.

The chain is built from TRBV6-1 and TRBJ1-6; maybe TRBD1 (5 bases). CDR1 MNHNS and CDR2 SASEGT come from the germline V gene. V was shortened by 2 bases and J by 2 bases, with 13 bases between the two germline ends. The CDR3 length is 17 residues. The DNA for the CDR3 is TGTGCCAGCAGTGAAATTTTCGGGGGTCCCTATAATTCACCCCTCCACTTT. Translation gives CASSEIFGGPYNSPLHF.

The genes are TRBV6-6 and TRBJ1-1; D perhaps matches TRBD1 (6 bases). Per the germline V gene, CDR1 is MNHNY and CDR2 is SVGAGI (reference sequence). This CDR3 spans 15 amino acids. V gave up 8 bases and J gave up 5 bases, with 21 bases separating them. CDR3 sequence reads: CASRPGHGWDTEAFF. In DNA form, the CDR3 reads TGTGCCAGCCGACCGGGACACGGCTGGGATACTGAAGCTTTCTTT.

The J gene is TRBJ2-1, the V gene TRBV11-2, with 8 bases identical to TRBD2. Per germline, CDR1 SGHAT and CDR2 FQNNGV. V gave up 5 bases and J gave up 2 bases; unmatched junction bases: 5. CDR3 length: 15 amino acids. The CDR3 loop is CASSQIAGPYNEQFF. DNA of the CDR3: TGTGCCAGCAGCCAAATAGCGGGACCCTACAATGAGCAGTTCTTC.

With regard to this clone: Other DNA sequences of this sample code for an identical CDR3. This sequence joins TRBV24-1 and TRBJ2-5; no clear D. Germline V gives CDR1 KGHDR, CDR2 SFDVKD. The CDR3 loop spans 12 amino acids. Trimming took 3 bases from V and 5 from J, leaving 6 bases between them. CDR3 loop: CATSDPQETQYF. The DNA for the CDR3 is TGTGCCACCAGTGATCCCCAGGAGACCCAGTACTTC.

This sequence joins TRBV28 and TRBJ2-3; TRBD1 might be the D (6 bases). This CDR3 region has 13 residues. Germline V gives CDR1 MDHEN, CDR2 SYDVKM. The germline V and J ends were trimmed by 5 bases and 9 bases, with 15 bases remaining between them. The CDR3 here is CASSIPQGGTQYF. The CDR3 DNA sequence: TGTGCCAGCAGTATACCACAGGGTGGGACGCAGTATTTT. The full variable domain, with the rest looked up from reference TRBV28 and TRBJ2-3, is DVKVTQSSRYLVKRTGEKVFLECVQDMDHENMFWYRQDPGLGLRLIYFSYDVKMKEKGDIPEGYSVSREKKERFSLILESASTNQTSMYLCASSIPQGGTQYFGPGTRLTVL.

The chain combines TRBV27 with TRBJ2-1; D gene uncertain. Germline CDR1 and CDR2: MNHEY and SMNVEV (reference sequence). The V gene lost 7 bases and the J gene lost 1 base, with 11 bases spanning the gap. The length of the CDR3 is 14 residues. The CDR3 DNA sequence: TGTGCCAGCACCCTAATCGGTTCCTACAATGAGCAGTTCTTC. Translating it yields CASTLIGSYNEQFF.

The CDR3 loop is CASSFGQGGRTGANVLTF. The CDR3 DNA reads as TGTGCCAGCAGTTTTGGACAGGGCGGGAGAACTGGGGCCAACGTCCTGACTTTC. The chain recombines TRBV27 with TRBJ2-6; tentatively, D is TRBD1 (8 bases). CDR1 is MNHEY and CDR2 is SMNVEV in the germline V gene (reference sequence). This CDR3 has 18 amino acids. Trimming left V 3 bases short and J 2 bases short, with 17 bases between.

The rearrangement uses TRBV3-1 (or the pseudogene TRBV3-2) and TRBJ2-1, with D tentatively TRBD2 (6 bases). The V and J ends lost 0 bases and 4 bases respectively, with 13 bases between them. From germline, CDR1 is LGHDT and CDR2 YNNKEL (reference sequence). The CDR3 totals 16 residues. CDR3 in amino acids: CASSQDLGRGYNEQFF. The CDR3 DNA reads TGTGCCAGCAGCCAAGATCTAGGACGGGGGTACAATGAGCAGTTCTTC.

The genes are TRBV6-4 and TRBJ2-1; 9 nucleotides align to TRBD2. V lost 3 bases and J lost 7; bases outside the gene matches: 4. CDR1 is MRHNA and CDR2 is SNTAGT in the germline V gene. The CDR3 totals 14 residues. As DNA, the CDR3 is TGTGCCAGCAGTGAAGCGGGAGGTAGGAATGAGCAGTTCTTC. The encoded protein is CASSEAGGRNEQFF.

The chain carries TRBV13 and TRBJ2-2; unclear D gene. Germline V gene data show CDR1 as PRHDT and CDR2 as FYEKMQ (reference sequence). V was clipped by 5 bases and J by 3 bases, with 10 bases between them. The CDR3 has 14 amino acids. The CDR3 region is CASSPGAHTGELFF. Here the CDR3 DNA reads TGTGCCAGCAGCCCTGGAGCCCACACCGGGGAGCTGTTTTTT.